The 32 T cell receptor beta chains listed next were all sequenced from one sample in a study of T cells after yellow fever vaccination. A single record per CDR3 protein comes from TCRdb applying MiXCR to the 5' RACE reads. The repertoire holds hundreds of thousands of distinct CDR3 sequences, with around 20% as singletons. Material: PBMCs, obtained before the yellow fever booster vaccination. The receptor source for this set is a man aged 18 to 30 who received the YFV17D yellow fever vaccine.

V usage is TRBV6-6 and J usage is TRBJ2-5; 7 bases match TRBD2. This CDR3 is built from 15 residues. From germline, CDR1 is MNHNY and CDR2 SVGAGI (reference sequence). V was pared by 6 bases and J by 4 bases, with 11 bases of the junction left unmatched. The chain's CDR3 is CASRGGGGLLETQYF. CDR3 bases: TGTGCCAGCAGGGGTGGCGGGGGTCTTCTAGAGACCCAGTACTTC.

The CDR3, as DNA: TGTGCCAGCAGTGATCCCCATAGCACAGATACGCAGTATTTT. Translation gives CASSDPHSTDTQYF. The rearrangement joins TRBV6-4 to TRBJ2-3; the D is unclear. Germline assignment: CDR1 MRHNA and CDR2 SNTAGT. The CDR3 extends over 14 amino acids. Trimming pared 3 bases from V and 0 bases from J, leaving 7 bases between.

The chain uses TRBV6-1 and TRBJ2-4; D is tentatively TRBD1 or TRBD2 (5 bases each). Trimming stripped 6 bases from V and 8 bases from J, with 20 bases between. The CDR3 spans 15 residues. Germline values: CDR1 MNHNS, CDR2 SASEGT. The CDR3 sequence is CASSTGTARWDIQYF. CDR3 coding DNA: TGTGCCAGCAGCACCGGGACCGCAAGGTGGGACATTCAGTACTTC.

A note on this clonotype: The germline gene is not matched at one end of the junction; a read error may be the cause. This chain joins TRBV6-5 and TRBJ2-3; the D is unclear. Germline CDR1 and CDR2: MNHEY and SVGAGI. This CDR3 spans 12 amino acids. CDR3 protein: CASSRPWDMQYF. The DNA of the CDR3 is TGTGCCAGCAGTCGACCGTGGGATATGCAGTATTTT.

This clonotype was found once. The V gene is TRBV30, the J gene TRBJ1-2, with D tentatively TRBD1 (6 bases). V was shortened by 5 bases and J by 4 bases, with 23 bases between the two germline ends. CDR1 and CDR2 from the germline V gene are GTSNPN and SVGIG (reference sequence). There are 16 residues in the CDR3. The CDR3: CAWVNTGTTGFYGYTF. The CDR3 nucleotides are TGTGCCTGGGTAAACACCGGGACCACAGGGTTCTATGGCTACACCTTC.

This clonotype was recorded a few times. This rearrangement joins TRBV10-3 to TRBJ2-5, with 11 bases that match TRBD2. There are 14 residues in the CDR3. V gave up 8 bases and J gave up 1 base; unmatched junction bases: 3. Per germline, CDR1 ENHRY and CDR2 SYGVKD. CDR3 residues: CAIGLAGAQETQYF. DNA for the CDR3: TGTGCCATCGGACTAGCGGGTGCCCAAGAGACCCAGTACTTC.

This clonotype was seen only a few times. As DNA, the CDR3 is TGTGCCAGCAGTCGAATACCGTACCCAGGCGAAAAACTGTTTTTT. This sequence encodes CASSRIPYPGEKLFF. The V gene is TRBV6-5, the J gene TRBJ1-4; no clear D. CDR1 MNHEY and CDR2 SVGAGI come from the germline V gene. There are 15 residues in the CDR3. The V gene lost 5 bases and the J gene lost 8 bases, with 18 bases spanning the gap.

V usage is TRBV19 and J usage is TRBJ1-2; D unclear. The V and J ends lost 3 bases and 0 bases respectively, with 17 bases between them. Germline CDR1 and CDR2: LNHDA and SQIVND (reference sequence). The CDR3 covers 17 residues. DNA for the CDR3: TGTGCCAGTAGTATGTTACGCGGCGCCGCTTCTAACTATGGCTACACCTTC. Its translation is CASSMLRGAASNYGYTF. The complete variable domain, with remaining parts taken from reference TRBV19 and TRBJ1-2, reads DGGITQSPKYLFRKEGQNVTLSCEQNLNHDAMYWYRQDPGQGLRLIYYSQIVNDFQKGDIAEGYSVSREKKESFPLTVTSAQKNPTAFYLCASSMLRGAASNYGYTFGSGTRLTVV.

This clonotype was seen ten or more times. This chain links TRBV7-9 with TRBJ1-2; no reliable D call. The length of the CDR3 is 12 residues. V lost 1 base to trimming and J lost 8 bases, with 8 bases between them. Germline CDR1 is SEHNR and CDR2 is FQNEAQ (reference sequence). CDR3 region: CASSLEGLGYTF. As DNA, the CDR3 is TGTGCCAGCAGCTTAGAAGGGTTGGGCTACACCTTC.

The rearrangement uses TRBV20-1 and TRBJ2-7; D might be TRBD2 (5 bases). The CDR3 extends over 13 amino acids. Germline CDR1 DFQATT, CDR2 SNEGSKA (reference sequence). Trimming left V 5 bases short and J 0 bases short, with 11 bases between. The CDR3 sequence: CSAPRTDSYEQYF. In DNA, the CDR3 is TGCAGTGCTCCAAGGACTGACTCCTACGAGCAGTACTTC.

Only a few counts were recorded for this clonotype. The rearrangement links TRBV29-1 to TRBJ1-1; D unclear. Between the trimmed V and J ends, which lost 8 bases and 11 bases, there was a span of 18 bases. Germline loops: CDR1 SQVTM, CDR2 ANQGSEA. This CDR3 spans 11 amino acids. CDR3 region: CSSDQRAGAFF. In DNA form, the CDR3 reads TGCAGCTCAGACCAGCGAGCGGGGGCTTTCTTT.

The chain has TRBV9 and TRBJ2-7, with D perhaps matching TRBD2 (5 bases). From germline, CDR1 is SGDLS and CDR2 YYNGEE. CDR3 length equals 14 residues. V was shortened by 4 bases and J by 6 bases, with 17 bases between the two germline ends. Here the CDR3 DNA reads TGTGCCAGCAGCCCCACGACCGAGGGAGCCGAGCAGTACGTC. It codes for CASSPTTEGAEQYV.

This clonotype was counted a few times. CDR3 sequence (DNA): TGTGCCAGCCGGGACAGGGAGAGGGGGAACACTGAAGCTTTCTTT. Protein product: CASRDRERGNTEAFF. This chain joins TRBV6-2 or TRBV6-3 and TRBJ1-1; TRBD1 matches 9 bases. The CDR3 is 15 residues long. Germline trimming cut 8 bases from V and 1 base from J; bases unmatched to any gene: 8. CDR1 is MNHEY, CDR2 SVGEGT, per germline.

The V gene is TRBV12-3 or TRBV12-4, the J gene TRBJ1-1, with D possibly matching TRBD1 (5 bases). Trimming removed 6 bases from V and 0 bases from J, with 14 bases in between. The length of the CDR3 is 15 residues. The CDR3 coding sequence is TGTGCCAGCAGGGACGACACGGGGGTGAACACTGAAGCTTTCTTT. Its protein is CASRDDTGVNTEAFF.

This clonotype appeared a few times. The CDR3 DNA sequence: TGTGCCAGCAGCTTAGCCCTAGCGGGGTGGGATACGCAGTATTTT. It is translated as CASSLALAGWDTQYF. The chain employs TRBV7-2 and TRBJ2-3; 9 positions match TRBD2. The CDR3 totals 15 residues. Germline V gene sequence: CDR1 SGHTA, CDR2 FQGNSA. V trimming: 0 bases; J trimming: 6 bases; junction bases outside the gene matches: 4.

This clonotype turned up a few times. This chain connects TRBV28 to TRBJ2-7; 8 bases agree with TRBD2. Germline V gene sequence: CDR1 MDHEN, CDR2 SYDVKM. This CDR3 is 13 amino acids long. The trim removed 7 bases at V and 1 base at J, leaving 3 bases unmatched. The CDR3 bases are TGTGCCAGCACGGGGGGGACTTCCTACGAGCAGTACGTC. Translated, it gives CASTGGTSYEQYV.

The chain couples TRBV7-6 to TRBJ2-1; 8 nucleotides align to TRBD2. This CDR3 has 16 amino acids. The V gene's germline CDR1 is SGHVS and CDR2 FNYEAQ. With 2 bases clipped from V and 1 base from J, the junction kept 4 bases outside the gene matches. CDR3 protein: CASSLLRGGSYNEQFF. CDR3 coding DNA: TGTGCCAGCAGCTTACTACGGGGGGGGTCCTACAATGAGCAGTTCTTC.

This clonotype has at least ten counts. This chain joins TRBV20-1 and TRBJ2-2, with a tentative D call TRBD2 (7 bases). This CDR3 has 18 amino acids. Trimming stripped 0 bases from V and 3 bases from J, with 20 bases between. Germline V CDR1 and CDR2: DFQATT, SNEGSKA (reference sequence). Here the CDR3 reads CSARDRMRGGVDTGELFF. DNA for the CDR3: TGCAGTGCTAGAGATCGAATGAGGGGGGGAGTCGACACCGGGGAGCTGTTTTTT.

The chain carries TRBV6-5 and TRBJ2-5; D is perhaps TRBD1 or TRBD2 (5 bases each). Germline V lookup: CDR1 MNHEY, CDR2 SVGAGI. V gave up 5 bases and J gave up 3 bases, with 13 bases separating them. The CDR3 extends over 14 amino acids. The CDR3 coding sequence is TGTGCCAGCAGTCCCGCAGGGACGGAAGAGACCCAGTACTTC. This encodes CASSPAGTEETQYF.

This clonotype was counted between two and nine times. The rearrangement joins TRBV7-6 to TRBJ2-6; tentatively, D is TRBD2 (6 bases). Germline V gives CDR1 SGHVS, CDR2 FNYEAQ. Trimming stripped 4 bases from V and 0 bases from J, with 19 bases between. There are 19 residues in the CDR3. The CDR3 nucleotides read TGTGCCAGCAGCTCGACCTCGGGACTTATTTTCTCTGGGGCCAACGTCCTGACTTTC. Encoded protein: CASSSTSGLIFSGANVLTF.

The CDR3 protein is CASSVGASAAGLGSPLHF. Here the CDR3 DNA reads TGTGCCAGCAGCGTAGGGGCTTCCGCGGCAGGGTTAGGTTCACCCCTCCACTTT. The V and J genes are TRBV9 and TRBJ1-6; a possible D gene is TRBD1 (5 bases). The CDR3 length is 18 residues. Trimming took off 0 bases at V and 9 bases at J, with 22 bases between the two ends. Germline CDR1 reads SGDLS; CDR2 reads YYNGEE.

This clonotype appeared many times. The gene calls are TRBV5-6 and TRBJ1-2; D gene ambiguous. This CDR3 is built from 12 residues. Trimming pared 2 bases from V and 5 bases from J, leaving 7 bases between. Per germline, CDR1 SGHDT and CDR2 YYEEEE. CDR3 sequence reads: CASSLTVYGYTF. The CDR3, as DNA: TGTGCCAGCAGCTTAACCGTATATGGCTACACCTTC.

V usage is TRBV19 and J usage is TRBJ2-3; perhaps TRBD2 as D (6 bases). The CDR3 is made up of 16 amino acids. V lost 4 bases and J lost 3, with 17 bases in between. CDR1 and CDR2 (germline): LNHDA, SQIVND (reference sequence). The CDR3 DNA reads as TGTGCCAGTAGTACCTTTCAAGGAGGGTGGACAGATACGCAGTATTTT. Its protein is CASSTFQGGWTDTQYF.

This clonotype has ten or more counts. This chain links TRBV6-2 or TRBV6-3 with TRBJ2-5; maybe TRBD1 (5 bases). The CDR3 runs 13 residues. Trimming stripped 4 bases from V and 0 bases from J, with 6 bases between. Germline V gene sequence: CDR1 MNHEY, CDR2 SVGEGT. The CDR3 sequence is CASSLTDQETQYF. The CDR3 coding sequence is TGTGCCAGCAGTTTGACAGACCAAGAGACCCAGTACTTC.

V is TRBV7-2 and J is TRBJ2-3; tentatively, D is TRBD1 (6 bases). Germline V gene sequence: CDR1 SGHTA, CDR2 FQGNSA. This CDR3 spans 14 amino acids. V was pared by 4 bases and J by 1 base, with 9 bases between. The CDR3 DNA reads TGTGCCAGCAGCTATCGGACAGGCACAGATACGCAGTATTTT. Translated, it gives CASSYRTGTDTQYF.

This clonotype was found a few times. This rearrangement joins TRBV27 to TRBJ2-7, with D uncertain. Trimming removed 7 bases from V and 3 bases from J, with 7 bases in between. The CDR3 runs to 11 residues. Germline V gene sequence: CDR1 MNHEY, CDR2 SMNVEV (reference sequence). The CDR3: CASMYGYEQYF. As DNA, the CDR3 is TGTGCCAGCATGTACGGCTACGAGCAGTACTTC.

A few counts support this clonotype. This rearrangement joins TRBV6-5 to TRBJ2-5, with unresolved D. The V gene lost 5 bases and the J gene lost 5 bases, with 12 bases spanning the gap. In germline, CDR1 is MNHEY, CDR2 SVGAGI. The CDR3 sequence is 13 residues long. The CDR3 DNA reads as TGTGCCAGCAGTGGCGACATGGGGGAGACCCAGTACTTC. Amino acids: CASSGDMGETQYF.

A few counts support this clonotype. The chain couples TRBV4-3 to TRBJ1-1; 8 bases map to TRBD1. The CDR3 contains 14 residues. CDR1 and CDR2 (germline): LGHNA, YSLEER. V dropped 3 bases and J dropped 4; count of bases not matched to a gene: 4. The CDR3 loop is CASSQRQGSTEAFF. CDR3 DNA: TGCGCCAGCAGCCAGCGACAGGGGAGCACTGAAGCTTTCTTT.

The chain recombines TRBV18 with TRBJ2-7; D is uncertain. CDR1 is KGHSH and CDR2 is LQKENI in the germline V gene. V dropped 3 bases and J dropped 2 bases, with 8 bases sitting between them. The CDR3 contains 13 residues. The CDR3 DNA is TGTGCCAGCTCACCGGACGGTGCCTACGAGCAGTACTTC. Translation gives CASSPDGAYEQYF.

This clonotype was recorded a few times. V and J are TRBV18 and TRBJ2-5, with D tentatively TRBD1 or TRBD2 (5 bases each). CDR3 length: 15 residues. CDR1 and CDR2 (germline): KGHSH, LQKENI. The V end lost 4 bases, the J end lost 5 bases, and 17 bases lay between the germline ends. The CDR3 loop is CASSRGREEWETQYF. CDR3 nucleotide sequence: TGTGCCAGCTCACGGGGACGGGAAGAATGGGAGACCCAGTACTTC.

This clonotype was seen a few times. V and J are TRBV7-9 and TRBJ1-2, with D unresolved. The V end was cut by 4 bases, the J end by 0 bases, with 18 bases between. The CDR3 length is 17 residues. Germline values: CDR1 SEHNR, CDR2 FQNEAQ (reference sequence). Here the CDR3 reads CASSSTRFDKANYGYTF. Written as DNA, the CDR3 is TGTGCCAGCAGCTCAACTCGGTTCGACAAAGCTAACTATGGCTACACCTTC.

The chain employs TRBV6-5 and TRBJ2-7; 7 bases are shared with TRBD2. CDR3 length equals 15 residues. The V gene end was trimmed by 5 bases and the J gene end by 4 bases; junction bases not matched to a gene: 11. CDR1 and CDR2 (germline): MNHEY, SVGAGI. CDR3 loop: CASSQSGTTEYEQYF. The DNA of the CDR3 is TGTGCCAGCAGTCAGTCCGGGACTACCGAATACGAGCAGTACTTC.